This is a list of T cell receptor beta chains from one sample in a study of blood T cell repertoires in COVID-19. Sequencing was performed with immunoSEQ multiplex PCR; in TCRdb, only in-frame clones are kept and a portion is missing. The sample has around 240,000 clones, approximately 82% seen once. Sample: peripheral blood. The receptors originated from a woman in her forties who had recovered from COVID-19. The CDR3 runs from the conserved cysteine through the conserved F or W. A D gene is named only where the DNA matches it firmly. Only part of the rows carry a size: once, few, many, or a class if the clone is expanded.

j_call,d_call,v_call,clone_size,cdr3_aa,cdr3_nt
TRBJ1-5,-,TRBV27,-,CASSFQGSSNQPQHF,TGTGCCAGCAGTTTTCAGGGTAGCAGCAATCAGCCCCAGCATTTT
TRBJ1-1,-,TRBV19,-,CASSDTAGGGVAFF,TGTGCCAGTAGTGACACGGCCGGAGGTGGTGTAGCTTTCTTT
TRBJ2-1,TRBD1,TRBV5-8,-,CASLRGDRGYNEQFF,TGTGCCAGCTTGAGGGGGGACAGGGGGTACAATGAGCAGTTCTTC
TRBJ1-2,TRBD1,TRBV7-9,-,CASSRTGEGYTF,TGTGCCAGCAGCCGGACAGGGGAGGGCTACACCTTC
TRBJ2-5,-,TRBV20-1,-,CSAGGETQYF,TGCAGTGCTGGGGGGGAGACCCAGTACTTC
TRBJ1-1,TRBD1,TRBV11-1,-,CASSGPGQGYTEAFF,TGTGCCAGCAGCGGACCGGGACAGGGTTACACTGAAGCTTTCTTT
TRBJ2-3,-,TRBV5-5,-,CASRSQPGLSTDTQYF,TGTGCCAGCAGATCCCAGCCGGGGTTGAGCACAGATACGCAGTATTTT
TRBJ2-5,-,TRBV5-3,few,CARSVVSLIMAGQETQYF,TGTGCCAGAAGCGTAGTCAGTTTGATTATGGCGGGCCAAGAGACCCAGTACTTC
TRBJ1-1,-,TRBV12-3/TRBV12-4,once,CASSPNLEAFF,TGTGCCAGCAGCCCTAATCTCGAAGCTTTCTTT
TRBJ2-3,TRBD2,TRBV5-6,few,CASSPLLAGVEDTQYF,TGTGCCAGCAGCCCACTCCTAGCGGGGGTGGAAGATACGCAGTATTTT
TRBJ2-3,TRBD1,TRBV3-1/TRBV3-2,-,CASNQGDSSTDTQYF,TGTGCCAGCAACCAAGGGGACAGCTCTACAGATACGCAGTATTTT
TRBJ2-5,-,TRBV6-2/TRBV6-3,-,CASSYGTTGETQYF,TGTGCCAGCAGTTACGGGACAACCGGGGAGACCCAGTACTTC
TRBJ2-3,TRBD2,TRBV5-5,-,CASSFSGGDTDTQYF,TGTGCCAGCAGCTTTAGCGGGGGCGACACAGATACGCAGTATTTT
TRBJ2-5,TRBD1,TRBV9,-,CASSARQGVRETQYF,TGTGCCAGCAGCGCACGACAGGGGGTGCGGGAGACCCAGTACTTC
TRBJ1-3,-,TRBV6-7,-,CARTRVSPGNTIYF,TGTGCCAGAACCAGGGTATCCCCTGGAAACACCATATATTTT
TRBJ2-3,TRBD2,TRBV2,few,CASSAGLAGGFDTQYF,TGTGCCAGCAGCGCGGGACTAGCGGGGGGGTTCGATACGCAGTATTTT
TRBJ2-2,TRBD2,TRBV7-8,once,CASSPQRPGLGFTGELFF,TGTGCCAGCAGCCCCCAACGCCCGGGACTAGGTTTCACCGGGGAGCTGTTTTTT
TRBJ1-1,-,TRBV7-8,-,CASSRSNTEAFF,TGTGCCAGCAGCCGATCAAACACTGAAGCTTTCTTT
TRBJ2-7,-,TRBV7-2,few,CASSYDTTRPYEQYF,TGTGCCAGCAGCTACGACACAACGAGACCCTACGAGCAGTACTTC
TRBJ1-2,-,TRBV2,-,CASSGESYGYTF,TGTGCCAGCAGTGGGGAGTCCTATGGCTACACCTTC
TRBJ2-1,-,TRBV5-5,-,CASSSVRGEQFF,TGTGCCAGCAGCTCCGTTAGGGGCGAGCAGTTCTTC
TRBJ1-6,-,TRBV12-2,-,CASRLGDREGSPLHF,TGTGCAAGTCGCTTAGGGGACAGGGAGGGTTCACCCCTCCACTTT
TRBJ1-1,-,TRBV2,few,CASRFRGMNTEAFF,TGTGCCAGCAGGTTTAGGGGTATGAACACTGAAGCTTTCTTT
TRBJ1-4,-,TRBV28,-,CASSPHRVPNEKLFF,TGTGCCAGCAGTCCGCACAGGGTACCTAATGAAAAACTGTTTTTT
TRBJ1-2,TRBD1,TRBV28,-,CASSLPGTGGNYGYTF,TGTGCCAGCAGTTTACCCGGGACAGGGGGGAACTATGGCTACACCTTC
TRBJ2-7,-,TRBV6-5,-,CASSTTGYKSYEQYF,TGTGCCAGCAGTACCACAGGATACAAATCCTACGAGCAGTACTTC
TRBJ1-1,TRBD1,TRBV19,few,CASSPDWGQGFSAFF,TGTGCCAGTAGTCCTGACTGGGGACAGGGATTCTCAGCTTTCTTT
TRBJ2-1,-,TRBV21-1,-,CASSKHRNAYNEQFF,TGTGCCAGCAGCAAACACAGGAACGCATACAATGAGCAGTTCTTC
TRBJ2-5,TRBD2,TRBV5-4,-,CASSPYGGGQETQYF,TGTGCCAGCAGCCCGTACGGGGGGGGGCAAGAGACCCAGTACTTC
TRBJ2-1,TRBD1,TRBV28,-,CASITPGQANEQFF,TGTGCCAGCATCACTCCGGGACAGGCAAATGAGCAGTTCTTC
TRBJ1-1,-,TRBV6-5,once,CASSYKGVGANTEAFF,TGTGCCAGCAGTTACAAGGGCGTGGGGGCGAACACTGAAGCTTTCTTT